Sequencing of this T cell receptor beta chain was carried out in a study of blood T cell repertoires in COVID-19. The repertoire was sequenced with immunoSEQ multiplex PCR; TCRdb's copy has only in-frame clones and lacks some. The sample consists of under 250,000 clones, approximately 85% of them appearing once. The material sequenced was PBMCs or T cells enriched from blood (not recorded which). This receptor was taken from a woman in her fifties or sixties with acute COVID-19.

The CDR3 is CACTHPRGSSYEQYF. The CDR3, as DNA: TGTGCCTGTACGCACCCTCGGGGGAGCTCCTACGAGCAGTACTTC. V usage is TRBV30 and J usage is TRBJ2-7, with D maybe TRBD2 (6 bases). Germline CDR1 is GTSNPN and CDR2 is SVGIG (reference sequence). This CDR3 has 15 amino acids. Trimming pared 6 bases from V and 0 bases from J, leaving 18 bases between.